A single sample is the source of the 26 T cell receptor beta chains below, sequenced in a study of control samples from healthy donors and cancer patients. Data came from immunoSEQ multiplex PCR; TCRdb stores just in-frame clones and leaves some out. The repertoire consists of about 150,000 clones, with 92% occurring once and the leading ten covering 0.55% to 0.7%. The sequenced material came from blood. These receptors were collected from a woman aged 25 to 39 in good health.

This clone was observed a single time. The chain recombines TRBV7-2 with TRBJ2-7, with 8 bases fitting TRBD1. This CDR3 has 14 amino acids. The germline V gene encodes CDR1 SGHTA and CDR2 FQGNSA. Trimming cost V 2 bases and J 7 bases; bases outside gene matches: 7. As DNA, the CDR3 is TGTGCCAGCAGCTTACCAGGACAGGGCTGGGAGCAGTACTTC. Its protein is CASSLPGQGWEQYF.

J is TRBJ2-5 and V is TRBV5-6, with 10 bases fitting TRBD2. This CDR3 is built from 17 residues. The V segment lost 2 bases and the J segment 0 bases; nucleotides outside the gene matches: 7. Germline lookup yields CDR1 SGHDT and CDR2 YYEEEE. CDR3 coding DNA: TGTGCCAGCAGCTTTTGGCTAGCGGGGGACTACCAAGAGACCCAGTACTTC. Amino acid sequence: CASSFWLAGDYQETQYF.

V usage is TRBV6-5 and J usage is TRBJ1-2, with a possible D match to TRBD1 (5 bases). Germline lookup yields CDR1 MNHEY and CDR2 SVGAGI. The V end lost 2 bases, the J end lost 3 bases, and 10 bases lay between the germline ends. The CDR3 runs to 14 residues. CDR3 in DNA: TGTGCCAGCAGTTACCCAGGGTCCGACTATGGCTACACCTTC. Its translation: CASSYPGSDYGYTF.

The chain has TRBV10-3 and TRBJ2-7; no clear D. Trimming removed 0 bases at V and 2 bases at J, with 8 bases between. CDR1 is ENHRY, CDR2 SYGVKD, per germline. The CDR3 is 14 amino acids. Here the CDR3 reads CAISESPRTYEQYF. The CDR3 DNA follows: TGTGCCATCAGTGAGTCGCCCCGAACCTACGAGCAGTACTTC.

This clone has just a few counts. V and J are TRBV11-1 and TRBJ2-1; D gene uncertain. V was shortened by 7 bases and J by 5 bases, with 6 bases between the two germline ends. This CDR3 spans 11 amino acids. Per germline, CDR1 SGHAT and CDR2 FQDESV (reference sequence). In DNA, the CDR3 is TGTGCCAGCAAGGACGACAATGAGCAGTTCTTC. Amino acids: CASKDDNEQFF.

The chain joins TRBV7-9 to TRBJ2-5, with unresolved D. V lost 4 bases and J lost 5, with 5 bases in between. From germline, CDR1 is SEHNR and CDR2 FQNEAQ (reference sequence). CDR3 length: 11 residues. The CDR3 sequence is CASSYDETQYF. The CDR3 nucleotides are TGTGCCAGCAGCTACGACGAGACCCAGTACTTC. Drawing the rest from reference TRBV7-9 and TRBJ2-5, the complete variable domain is DTGVSQNPRHKITKRGQNVTFRCDPISEHNRLYWYRQTLGQGPEFLTYFQNEAQLEKSRLLSDRFSAERPKGSFSTLEIQRTEQGDSAMYLCASSYDETQYFGPGTRLLVL.

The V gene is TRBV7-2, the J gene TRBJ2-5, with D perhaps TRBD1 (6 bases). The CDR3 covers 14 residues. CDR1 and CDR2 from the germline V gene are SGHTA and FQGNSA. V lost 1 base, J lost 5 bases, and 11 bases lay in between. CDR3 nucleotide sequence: TGTGCCAGCAGCTTAGTTGGGGGCTTGGAGACCCAGTACTTC. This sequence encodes CASSLVGGLETQYF.

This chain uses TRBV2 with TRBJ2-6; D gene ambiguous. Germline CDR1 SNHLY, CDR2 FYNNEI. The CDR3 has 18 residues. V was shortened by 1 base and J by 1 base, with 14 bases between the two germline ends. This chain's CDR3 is CASSEGQGRLSGANVLTF. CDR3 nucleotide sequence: TGTGCCAGCAGTGAAGGACAAGGCAGACTTTCTGGGGCCAACGTCCTGACTTTC.

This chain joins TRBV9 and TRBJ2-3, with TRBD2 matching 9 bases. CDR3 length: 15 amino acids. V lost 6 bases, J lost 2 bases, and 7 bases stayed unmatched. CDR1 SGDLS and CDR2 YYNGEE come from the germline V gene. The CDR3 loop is CASKPSGMATDTQYF. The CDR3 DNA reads TGTGCCAGCAAACCTAGCGGGATGGCCACAGATACGCAGTATTTT.

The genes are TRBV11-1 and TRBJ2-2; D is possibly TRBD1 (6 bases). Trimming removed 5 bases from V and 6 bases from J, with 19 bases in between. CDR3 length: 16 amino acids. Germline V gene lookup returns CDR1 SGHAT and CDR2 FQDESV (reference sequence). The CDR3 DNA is TGTGCCAGCAGCGACCGTAGGCTAGCAGGGGCCGGGGAGCTGTTTTTT. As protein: CASSDRRLAGAGELFF.

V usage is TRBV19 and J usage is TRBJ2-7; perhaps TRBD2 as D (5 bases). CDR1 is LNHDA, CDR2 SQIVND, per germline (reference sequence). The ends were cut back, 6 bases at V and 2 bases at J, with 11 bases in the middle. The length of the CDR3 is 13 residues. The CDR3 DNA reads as TGTGCCAGTAGAGAGGGCCCCGCCTACGAGCAGTACTTC. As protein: CASREGPAYEQYF.

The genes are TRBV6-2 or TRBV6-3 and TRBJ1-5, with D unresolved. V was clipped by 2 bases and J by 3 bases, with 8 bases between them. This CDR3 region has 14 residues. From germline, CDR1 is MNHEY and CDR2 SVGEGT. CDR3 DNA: TGTGCCAGCAGTTACCTCACAGCCAATCAGCCCCAGCATTTT. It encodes CASSYLTANQPQHF.

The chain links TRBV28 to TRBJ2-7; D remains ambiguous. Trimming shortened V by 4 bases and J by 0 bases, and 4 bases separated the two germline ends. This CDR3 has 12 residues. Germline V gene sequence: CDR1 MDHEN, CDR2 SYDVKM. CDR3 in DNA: TGTGCCAGCAGTTGGGGCTCCTACGAGCAGTACTTC. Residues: CASSWGSYEQYF.

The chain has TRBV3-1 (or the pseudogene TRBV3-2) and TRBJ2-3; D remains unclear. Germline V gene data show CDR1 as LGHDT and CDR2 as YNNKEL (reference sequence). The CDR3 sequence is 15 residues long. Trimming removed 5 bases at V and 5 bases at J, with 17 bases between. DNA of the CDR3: TGTGCCAGCAGCTGGGGAATCCAAGTAGGAGATACGCAGTATTTT. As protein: CASSWGIQVGDTQYF.

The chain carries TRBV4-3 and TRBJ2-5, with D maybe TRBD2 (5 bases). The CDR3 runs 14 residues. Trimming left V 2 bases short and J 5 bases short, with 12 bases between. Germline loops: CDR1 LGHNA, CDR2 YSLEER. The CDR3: CASSQSWGEETQYF. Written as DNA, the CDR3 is TGCGCCAGCAGCCAATCATGGGGAGAGGAGACCCAGTACTTC.

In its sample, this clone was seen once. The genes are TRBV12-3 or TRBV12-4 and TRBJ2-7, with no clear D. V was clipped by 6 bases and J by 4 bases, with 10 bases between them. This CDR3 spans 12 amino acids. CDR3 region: CASSPLWYEQYF. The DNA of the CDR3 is TGTGCCAGCAGCCCTCTCTGGTACGAGCAGTACTTC.

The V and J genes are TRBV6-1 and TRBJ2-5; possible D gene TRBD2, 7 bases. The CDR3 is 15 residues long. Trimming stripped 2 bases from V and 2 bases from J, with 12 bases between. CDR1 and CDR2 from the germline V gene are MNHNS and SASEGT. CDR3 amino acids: CASSERGARQETQYF. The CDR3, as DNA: TGTGCCAGCAGTGAACGGGGGGCAAGACAAGAGACCCAGTACTTC.

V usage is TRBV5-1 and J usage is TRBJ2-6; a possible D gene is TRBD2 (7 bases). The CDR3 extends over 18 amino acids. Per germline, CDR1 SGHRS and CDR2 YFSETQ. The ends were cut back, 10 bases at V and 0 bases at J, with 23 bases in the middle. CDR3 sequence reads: CARCLGGGGSSGANVLTF. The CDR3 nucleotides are TGCGCCCGCTGCTTGGGGGGGGGCGGGAGCTCTGGGGCCAACGTCCTGACTTTC.

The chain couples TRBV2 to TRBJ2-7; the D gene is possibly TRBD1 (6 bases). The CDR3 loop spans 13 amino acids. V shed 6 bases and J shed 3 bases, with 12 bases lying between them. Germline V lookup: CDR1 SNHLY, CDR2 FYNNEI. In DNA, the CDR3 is TGTGCCAGCAGGCCGGGACACCACTACGAGCAGTACTTC. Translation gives CASRPGHHYEQYF. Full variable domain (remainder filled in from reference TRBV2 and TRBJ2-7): EPEVTQTPSHQVTQMGQEVILRCVPISNHLYFYWYRQILGQKVEFLVSFYNNEISEKSEIFDDQFSVERPDGSNFTLKIRSTKLEDSAMYFCASRPGHHYEQYFGPGTRLTVT.

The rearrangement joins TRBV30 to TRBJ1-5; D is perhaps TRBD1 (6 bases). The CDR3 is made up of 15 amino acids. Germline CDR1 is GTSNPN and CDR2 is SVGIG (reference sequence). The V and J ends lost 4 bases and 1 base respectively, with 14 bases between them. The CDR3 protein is CAWTDGTLSNQPQHF. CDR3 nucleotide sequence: TGTGCCTGGACTGACGGGACACTAAGCAATCAGCCCCAGCATTTT.

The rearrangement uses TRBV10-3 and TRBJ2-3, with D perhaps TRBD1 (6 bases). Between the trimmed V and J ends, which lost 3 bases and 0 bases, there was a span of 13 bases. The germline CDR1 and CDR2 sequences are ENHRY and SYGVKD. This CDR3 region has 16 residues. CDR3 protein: CAISERDKSSTDTQYF. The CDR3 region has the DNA TGTGCCATCAGTGAAAGGGACAAATCTAGCACAGATACGCAGTATTTT.

The chain's CDR3 is CASAWRGVSHEQYF. The CDR3 DNA reads TGTGCCAGCGCTTGGCGGGGGGTCTCGCACGAGCAGTACTTC. This rearrangement joins TRBV28 to TRBJ2-7; 8 nucleotides align to TRBD2. This CDR3 has 14 residues. CDR1 and CDR2 (germline): MDHEN, SYDVKM. J lost 5 bases, V lost 8 bases, and 11 bases had no gene match.

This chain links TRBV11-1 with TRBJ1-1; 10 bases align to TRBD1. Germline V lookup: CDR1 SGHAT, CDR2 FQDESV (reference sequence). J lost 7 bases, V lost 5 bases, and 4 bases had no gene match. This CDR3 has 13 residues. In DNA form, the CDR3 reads TGTGCCAGCAGCCCCGGGACAGGGGATGAAGCTTTCTTT. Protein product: CASSPGTGDEAFF.

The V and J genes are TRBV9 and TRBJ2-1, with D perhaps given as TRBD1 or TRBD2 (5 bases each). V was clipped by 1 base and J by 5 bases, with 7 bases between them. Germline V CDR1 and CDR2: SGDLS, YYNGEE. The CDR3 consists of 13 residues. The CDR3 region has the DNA TGTGCCAGCAGCGTACAGGGACACAATGAGCAGTTCTTC. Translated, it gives CASSVQGHNEQFF.

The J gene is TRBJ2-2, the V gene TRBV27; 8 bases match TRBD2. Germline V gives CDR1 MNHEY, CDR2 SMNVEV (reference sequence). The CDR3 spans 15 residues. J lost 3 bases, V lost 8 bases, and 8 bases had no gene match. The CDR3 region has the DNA TGTGCCAGCCGCACCGGGACTAGGGACACCGGGGAGCTGTTTTTT. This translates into CASRTGTRDTGELFF.

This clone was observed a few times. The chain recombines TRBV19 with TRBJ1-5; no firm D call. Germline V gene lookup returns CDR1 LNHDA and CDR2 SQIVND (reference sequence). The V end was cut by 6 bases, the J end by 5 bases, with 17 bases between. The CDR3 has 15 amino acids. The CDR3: CASSLGRAPYQPQHF. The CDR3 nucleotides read TGTGCCAGTAGCCTGGGGAGGGCACCCTATCAGCCCCAGCATTTT. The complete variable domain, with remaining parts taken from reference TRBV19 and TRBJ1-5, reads DGGITQSPKYLFRKEGQNVTLSCEQNLNHDAMYWYRQDPGQGLRLIYYSQIVNDFQKGDIAEGYSVSREKKESFPLTVTSAQKNPTAFYLCASSLGRAPYQPQHFGDGTRLSIL.